Presented here are 10 T cell receptor beta chains from one specimen sequenced in a study of T-cell memory formation after mild COVID-19. MiXCR, applied by TCRdb to the 5' RACE reads, yields one record per CDR3 protein. The data show 300,000 to 400,000 distinct CDR3 sequences, 13% to 15% seen once. Material: PBMCs or a T cell subset sorted from them (not recorded which). These receptors all stem from a man aged 18 to 29 who had mild COVID-19 (a few samples of this study predate the infection). Cell type and time point are not known.

This clonotype has a handful of counts. The chain recombines TRBV6-5 with TRBJ1-1, with 8 bases aligning to TRBD1. There are 17 residues in the CDR3. The V and J ends lost 3 bases and 2 bases, in that order; junction bases with no gene match: 11. Germline values: CDR1 MNHEY, CDR2 SVGAGI. The CDR3 loop is CASSYSWTGTLNTEAFF. The CDR3 DNA reads as TGTGCCAGCAGTTATTCCTGGACAGGGACTTTAAACACTGAAGCTTTCTTT.

This clonotype was seen more than once but under ten times. The gene calls are TRBV4-3 and TRBJ2-7; D gene unclear. Germline CDR1 reads LGHNA; CDR2 reads YSLEER. Trimming pared 0 bases from V and 2 bases from J, leaving 8 bases between. CDR3 length equals 14 residues. DNA for the CDR3: TGCGCCAGCAGCCAAGAGAGGATTACCTACGAGCAGTACTTC. Translating it yields CASSQERITYEQYF.

This clonotype was counted only a few times. V usage is TRBV11-3 and J usage is TRBJ2-1; no clear D gene. Germline V gives CDR1 SGHNT, CDR2 YENEEA. This CDR3 has 15 residues. Trimming took off 0 bases at V and 10 bases at J, with 16 bases between the two ends. CDR3 amino acids: CASSLDSAASREQFF. The CDR3 DNA is TGTGCCAGCAGCTTAGATTCGGCAGCCTCTCGAGAGCAGTTCTTC.

This clonotype was recorded at least ten times. The genes are TRBV28 and TRBJ2-2; no reliable D call. Trimming took 5 bases from V and 5 from J, leaving 6 bases between them. Germline loops: CDR1 MDHEN, CDR2 SYDVKM. This CDR3 region has 12 residues. CDR3 bases: TGTGCCAGCAGTGAAACGACCGGGGAGCTGTTTTTT. Translated, it gives CASSETTGELFF.

This rearrangement joins TRBV7-2 to TRBJ2-7; 8 nucleotides agree with TRBD2. Germline CDR1 and CDR2: SGHTA and FQGNSA. Unmatched junction bases numbered 7, after V lost 5 bases and J lost 7 bases. The CDR3 totals 13 residues. DNA of the CDR3: TGTGCCAGCAGCAACGGGGGGGTCTTGGAGCAGTACTTC. It codes for CASSNGGVLEQYF.

This clonotype occurred a few times. V usage is TRBV6-1 and J usage is TRBJ1-5; D is perhaps TRBD1 (5 bases). The length of the CDR3 is 15 residues. Germline V gene lookup returns CDR1 MNHNS and CDR2 SASEGT. The V gene lost 2 bases and the J gene lost 4 bases, with 12 bases spanning the gap. The CDR3 sequence: CASSERGSPNQPQHF. CDR3 DNA sequence: TGTGCCAGCAGTGAAAGGGGCAGCCCAAATCAGCCCCAGCATTTT.

The genes are TRBV11-3 and TRBJ2-3; either TRBD1 or TRBD2 may supply D (5 bases each). Looked up from germline, CDR1 is SGHNT and CDR2 is YENEEA. CDR3 length equals 15 residues. V dropped 5 bases and J dropped 4 bases, with 16 bases sitting between them. The CDR3 here is CASSPRGSGPDTQYF. CDR3 nucleotides: TGTGCCAGCAGCCCCCGGGGATCGGGGCCAGATACGCAGTATTTT.

V is TRBV4-3 and J is TRBJ2-3; possibly TRBD2 for D (6 bases). V was cut by 0 bases and J by 2 bases, with 12 bases left in between. This CDR3 is 16 amino acids long. CDR1 and CDR2 (germline): LGHNA, YSLEER. The DNA of the CDR3 is TGCGCCAGCAGCCAAGAAATCGGGGGACCCACAGATACGCAGTATTTT. It yields the protein CASSQEIGGPTDTQYF.

On this clonotype itself: A much larger clone is a single base away; this may be a read error. V gene TRBV7-7 combines with J gene TRBJ2-2, with TRBD2 as a possible D gene (7 bases). Germline loops: CDR1 SSHAT, CDR2 FNYEAQ (reference sequence). The CDR3 is made up of 17 amino acids. The CDR3 sequence is CASILAPGGQSTGELFF. CDR3 coding DNA: TGTGCCAGCATCTTAGCCCCCGGGGGGCAGAGCACCGGGGAGCTGTTTTTT.

This clonotype was picked up a small number of times. This chain uses TRBV7-9 with TRBJ2-3; TRBD1 agrees at 9 bases. The trim removed 3 bases at V and 6 bases at J, leaving 4 bases unmatched. CDR1 is SEHNR, CDR2 FQNEAQ, per germline (reference sequence). This CDR3 has 14 amino acids. CDR3 nucleotides: TGTGCCAGCAGCTTGACAGGGGGTATGGATACGCAGTATTTT. Amino acids: CASSLTGGMDTQYF.